These T cell receptor beta chains were read from a single sample in a study of T cells after posttransplantation cyclophosphamide. Some clones are missing from TCRdb's copy, which holds only in-frame ones; the method was immunoSEQ multiplex PCR. In total the sample includes 23,000 or so clones, none of them seen once. Sequencing used PBMCs, obtained after allogeneic stem cell transplant with posttransplant cyclophosphamide. These receptors were collected from a young adult male patient who received an allogeneic stem cell transplant from a related donor, was CMV-positive, and had no GVHD. Among the T cells, some may be from the graft donor. Both conserved end residues are part of each CDR3. D genes are given only for firm matches. The size field is filled for only some rows; it gives once, few, many or a size class.

cdr3_length	clone_size	j_call	v_call	d_call	cdr3_nt	cdr3_aa
15	many	TRBJ2-7	TRBV19	TRBD2	TGTGCCAGTAGAACACTAGCGGGAGGAATTTACGAGCAGTACTTC	CASRTLAGGIYEQYF
18	many	TRBJ2-1	TRBV27	TRBD2	TGTGCCAGCAGCCTAGGGGTACCCAGCGGGGGGCTCGGGGATGAGCAGTTCTTC	CASSLGVPSGGLGDEQFF
15	many	TRBJ2-7	TRBV5-4	TRBD2	TGTGCCAGCAGCCAGGGACTAGCGGGAGTGTCAGAGCAGTACTTC	CASSQGLAGVSEQYF
15	few	TRBJ2-1	TRBV2	TRBD2	TGTGCCAGCAGTGAGCGGGGGAGTTCCTACAATGAGCAGTTCTTC	CASSERGSSYNEQFF
19	many	TRBJ2-3	TRBV10-3	TRBD2	TGTGCCATCAAGGGGGGACTAGCGGGCCTTAATAAGATTTCCGATACGCAGTATTTT	CAIKGGLAGLNKISDTQYF
14	many	TRBJ2-1	TRBV7-3	NA	TGTGCCAGCAGCTTAGATCGAGGGTCCAATGAGCAGTTCTTC	CASSLDRGSNEQFF
13	many	TRBJ2-3	TRBV27	NA	TGTGCCAGCGGAATAGCGCTCGCAGATACGCAGTATTTT	CASGIALADTQYF
17	NA	TRBJ2-5	TRBV23-1	NA	TGCGCCAGCAGTCAGACCTGCCGGGACACCTCCCAAGAGACCCAGTACTTC	CASSQTCRDTSQETQYF
14	many	TRBJ2-7	TRBV9	TRBD2	TGTGCCAGCAGCGGTAGCGGGAGCGACTACGAGCAGTACTTC	CASSGSGSDYEQYF
18	many	TRBJ2-1	TRBV28	TRBD2	TGTGCCAGCAGGGACGGGACTAGCGGGAGGGTGGGTTACAATGAGCAGTTCTTC	CASRDGTSGRVGYNEQFF
14	NA	TRBJ1-2	TRBV9	TRBD1	TGTGCCAGCAGCGTAGAGGGGACAGGGAGAGGCTACACCTTC	CASSVEGTGRGYTF
17	NA	TRBJ2-2	TRBV28	NA	TGTGCCAGCAGTAAACCAGGACAGTTCTCTAACACCGGGGAGCTGTTTTTT	CASSKPGQFSNTGELFF
14	many	TRBJ2-7	TRBV7-2	NA	TGTGCCAGCAGCTTAATAACGGGGACCTACGAGCAGTACTTC	CASSLITGTYEQYF
14	many	TRBJ2-7	TRBV10-3	TRBD2	TGTGCCATCAGTTCGACTAGCGGCACCTACGAGCAGTACTTC	CAISSTSGTYEQYF
16	many	TRBJ1-1	TRBV28	NA	TGTGCCAGCACCCATCATAATCGGGGGGCTGGAACTGAAGCTTTCTTT	CASTHHNRGAGTEAFF
15	many	TRBJ1-1	TRBV15	NA	TGTGCCACCAGCAATTCTTGGACAAGCAGTACTGAAGCTTTCTTT	CATSNSWTSSTEAFF
14	many	TRBJ2-5	TRBV7-8	NA	TGTGCCAGCAGCCTGAGACAGACTCAAGAGACCCAGTACTTC	CASSLRQTQETQYF
17	many	TRBJ2-4	TRBV19	TRBD2	TGTGCCAGTAGTATAGTATCGACTAGCGGAGCCAAAAACATTCAGTACTTC	CASSIVSTSGAKNIQYF
15	many	TRBJ2-1	TRBV9	NA	TGTGCCAGCAGCGTAGGGGCGGGTAGACACAATGAGCAGTTCTTC	CASSVGAGRHNEQFF
10	many	TRBJ2-5	TRBV20-1	NA	TGCAGTGCTAGAGATCCTACCCAGTACTTC	CSARDPTQYF
16	many	TRBJ1-5	TRBV28	NA	TGTGCCAGCAGTTTCCGGGGCCGGGGGAAAAGTCAGCCCCAGCATTTT	CASSFRGRGKSQPQHF
16	many	TRBJ1-1	TRBV27	NA	TGTGCCAGCAGTTCCCCCCGGGGGGGGCGAAGCACTGAAGCTTTCTTT	CASSSPRGGRSTEAFF
12	NA	TRBJ2-7	TRBV7-6	NA	TGTGCCAGCAGCCCGATTGGGGCCGAGCAGTACTTC	CASSPIGAEQYF
18	many	TRBJ1-3	TRBV4-1	NA	TGCGCCAGCAGCCAAGATCCCAGGCAGGCCGACTCTGGAAACACCATATATTTT	CASSQDPRQADSGNTIYF
15	many	TRBJ2-3	TRBV29-1	TRBD2	TGCAGCGTTGCCCAGACTAGCGGGAGTACCGATACGCAGTATTTT	CSVAQTSGSTDTQYF
15	many	TRBJ1-2	TRBV4-3	TRBD1	TGCGCCAGCAGCCTCGCAGGGGGCGCGGGATATGGCTACACCTTC	CASSLAGGAGYGYTF
12	many	TRBJ2-7	TRBV14	NA	TGTGCCAGCGGGCTCCTCTCCTACGAGCAGTACTTC	CASGLLSYEQYF
16	many	TRBJ1-2	TRBV5-1	TRBD1	TGCGCCAGCAGCTATTTAGGGGACAGGGGGAAGTATGGCTACACCTTC	CASSYLGDRGKYGYTF
17	many	TRBJ2-7	TRBV28	TRBD2	TGTGCCAGCAGAAACCCCACGGCCGGGACTAGCTCCTACGAGCAGTACTTC	CASRNPTAGTSSYEQYF